The source of this TCR beta chain is a study of cytomegalovirus exposure and HLA in healthy donors (TCRdb year 2017). As for the study more broadly: An earlier analysis of some 600 of the donors reported under 300 Gb of sequence data and around 120 million unique TCR beta sequences obtained from some 170 million T cells. Roughly 320 gigabases of sequencing data and around 90 million unique TCR sequences made up an early release that covered some 640 HLA-typed donors. Among the roughly 390 genotyped donors, roughly 80% belonged to the genetic ancestry cluster associated with self-reported Caucasian donors. The study aimed to test whether signatures of past pathogen exposure could be identified by cataloging public T cell receptors. Using immunosequencing, the study profiled T cell repertoires from about 650 subjects and related those repertoires to cytomegalovirus serostatus. Along with the approximately 700-subject first cohort, a separate validation cohort of about 110 different subjects was used. To predict cytomegalovirus infection status, the study brought together high-throughput TCR immunosequencing, statistical association of individual TCRs with disease status, and machine learning. To study patterns of TCR occurrence, a later analysis re-analyzed previously published TCR beta repertoires from several hundred donors and added high-resolution HLA genotyping. The later analysis used no new phenotypic data to find candidate immune exposures, relying instead on TCR beta sequences and their occurrence across donors. An earlier analysis of around 580 of the donors used high-throughput TCR beta sequencing to judge whether each TCR beta V gene segment behaved as functional or pseudogenic. Donor age, sex, ethnicity and CMV serostatus were compiled together with the repertoire data. A later genetic analysis used genome-wide SNP genotypes for about three fifths of the roughly 700 donors, treating that subset as a discovery cohort. Every discovery cohort repertoire had been produced on one sequencing platform. HLA typing included class I and class II loci at four-digit resolution. Typing coverage varied by locus: roughly 629-630 donors for A, B, C, DRB1 and DQB1; roughly 510 for DQA1; about 590 for DPA1; fewer than 480 for DPB1. About five DR-DQ haplotypes were handled as single units for association and clustering, since linkage in the cohort was strong. Across approximately 400 genotyped donors of the cohort, an average of about 250,000 unique TCR beta nucleotide sequences per donor were sequenced, and roughly a sixth of those sequences were non-productive.

On this clone itself: Its binding antigen is unknown. Nothing much larger sits one base from this clone, and base qualities are not available.

Summary of the overall study and its limitations: The study listed 150 to 200 TCR beta chains as associated with cytomegalovirus. The 87-base-pair reads could not distinguish some IMGT-functional V segments, including TRBV6-2 and TRBV6-3, so those segments were excluded. The only immune exposure information available for the cohort was CMV serostatus. Because counts were too low, seventeen rarely observed V segments, including chromosome 9 orphons, were left out of the earlier analysis of a few hundred of the donors. In a later analysis, the rate of TCR association differed among HLA loci, with DRB1 alleles having the most associated TCRs and HLA-C alleles having the fewest. When HLA alleles, especially DR and DQ, strongly co-occurred, TCR associations were difficult to assign to individual alleles. A cluster of highly shared sequence variants was judged likely to be a technical artifact of the sequencing pipeline. In an earlier analysis of 587 of the donors, most TCR beta V segments appeared in productive rearrangements about 87% or about 30% of the time, broadly matching IMGT annotations. Compared with the approximately 700-donor mean, donors in an Asian-associated ancestry cluster had fewer N-insertions in productive TCRs, according to a later genetic analysis. The presence/absence analyses assumed that sequencing depth was roughly uniform across donors, and that assumption may not be true. Because HLA typing was unavailable for some donors at each locus, only the typed subset was used in association tests. In a later analysis, several top co-occurrence clusters were reported to appear linked to parvovirus B19, influenza, CMV and Epstein-Barr virus. According to the authors, the approach could potentially be generalized to other disease states and immunological phenotypes. A further reported finding was that TCR beta sequences accurately predicted the HLA-A and HLA-B alleles for most subjects in the first cohort. The classifier was reported to diagnose cytomegalovirus status with high specificity and sensitivity in both the original cohort and the validation cohort. Most TCR sequences were observed very rarely across donors, whereas some public TCRs were present in many individuals. In a later analysis, around 15,000 TCR beta sequences were associated with specific HLA alleles at a false discovery rate of 0.05. In a later analysis, most CMV-associated TCR beta chains were found to appear HLA-restricted, with HLA associations seemingly driven largely by CMV exposure. In this cohort, only TCR beta chains were sequenced, and detectable features were limited by the absence of alpha or paired-chain data. Linkage disequilibrium might explain the correlated functional status among segregating V segments, but an unknown experimental factor could not be ruled out. A few of the identified cytomegalovirus-associated TCR beta chains were confirmed in vitro to be specific for cytomegalovirus antigens. In a later genetic analysis, a missense DCLRE1C variant was associated with V-gene and J-gene trimming of TCR beta chains, and the association was replicated in an independent cohort. Compared with equally common non-associated chains, HLA-associated TCR beta chains in a later analysis were more clonally expanded and had lower generation probabilities.

There are 16 amino acids in the CDR3, from cysteine to phenylalanine inclusive. Only the CDR3 part of the read is kept: 48 bases, read in frame from the first base. Cut back by 4 bases and 0 bases, the V and J ends lie 13 bases apart. Based on the germline V gene, the CDR1 and CDR2 sequences are MRHNA and SNTAGT. The cohort was made up of 666 healthy bone marrow donors. Cohort members were all nominally healthy when sampled, although unrecorded immune exposures were likely present. The donor tested CMV seropositive and was one of the 289 seropositive cohort members. A peripheral blood sample was collected from each donor, and TCR beta sequencing was performed on peripheral blood mononuclear cells. Genomic DNA was extracted from the blood cell samples with the Qiagen DNeasy Blood Extraction Kit. Libraries were built with the immunoSEQ multiplex PCR assay. A mixture of 60 forward primers for TCR Vbeta segments and 13 reverse primers for TCR Jbeta segments was used in the multiplex PCR. A multiplex PCR assay on genomic DNA amplified the CDR3 region of rearranged TCR beta genes. The amplified TCR beta libraries were sequenced on the Illumina HiSeq System as 87-base-pair reads. The published analysis was carried out like this. In a later analysis, tens of millions of unique TCR beta chains were counted across the roughly 700 repertoires, and approximately 11 million of these chains were shared by at least two donors. A nearest-neighbor algorithm error-corrected the raw reads and collapsed the reads into unique sequences, merging closely related sequences to remove PCR and sequencing errors. Alignment of CDR3 sequences to IMGT reference sequences was used to assign V, D and J gene segments. For a sequence to be retained, at least a six-nucleotide match to both a V gene segment and a J gene segment was required. Rearrangements were called productive when the CDR3 lacked stop codons and stayed in frame with V and J; all others were non-productive. Following IMGT convention, CDR3 was defined as the stretch from the second conserved V-encoded cysteine to the conserved J-encoded phenylalanine. In an earlier analysis of roughly 580 of the donors, sequences lacking an unambiguous match to a single V gene segment were excluded. In an earlier analysis of approximately 590 of the donors, V segments were called functional above 56.7% productive rearrangements and were called segregating when the between-donor standard deviation exceeded 5%. A statistical classification framework was built for diagnosing cytomegalovirus status from the catalog of TCR beta chain sequences. In a later analysis, TCR nucleotide sequences were compared against IMGT/GENE-DB human TR gene sequences so that V and J genes could be assigned. Using the TCRdist pipeline, a later analysis assigned CDR3 sequences along with most-parsimonious VDJ recombination scenarios. In a later analysis, every TCR beta chain was defined by the combination of its CDR3 amino acid sequence and its V-gene family, and reads without a unique V-gene family were dropped. A later analysis removed 592 highly shared, low-generation-probability nucleotide sequences to deal with suspected cross-contamination and a sequencing artifact. A later analysis calculated a clonal expansion index for each public chain from normalized within-repertoire ranks of inferred template counts. In a later analysis, generation probabilities were computed using a VDJ recombination model fitted to out-of-frame rearrangements, and the results were checked against IGoR. In a later analysis, TCR-TCR, TCR-HLA and TCR-CMV co-occurrence was scored with hypergeometric tests, and a repertoire-size bias correction was applied to TCR pairs. To estimate false discovery rates, a later analysis permuted the HLA or CMV assignments 20 times. In a later analysis, co-occurring TCRs were grouped using DBSCAN, and TCRdist sequence similarity was added for clustering within HLA-allele-positive subsets. For co-occurrence clustering, repertoires with fewer than 30,000 or more than 120,000 public chains were excluded, along with roughly five repertoires with anomalous nucleotide sharing. What TCRdb holds here is the immuneACCESS table cut down to in-frame rearrangements. Part of the clones is not present; checked against another copy, under half of the missing clones reflect an unresolved V gene, and the others are unexplained. D and trimming were read from the DNA, whereas the V and J calls and clone size are those reported in that table. This sample comprises 150,000 to 200,000 clones, less than 80% of them detected only once. 4% to 4.5% of the sample is in the top ten clones.

Sample: PBMCs. This clonotype was sampled from a woman in her twenties or thirties in good health and CMV-seropositive. Here the chain combines TRBV6-4 and TRBJ2-1; 6 matching bases give a weak D call of TRBD2. The CDR3 corresponds to CASSVGLGSSYNEQFF. The nucleotide sequence is given as TGTGCCAGCAGTGTGGGACTGGGAAGCTCCTACAATGAGCAGTTCTTC.